This entry describes one TCR beta chain. Its matching antigen is unknown. RNA served as the template for amplifying TCR beta CDR3 regions. A first-round RT-PCR used HTBI primers, followed by a second-round multiplex PCR. MiXCR was run by TCRdb on the multiplex PCR reads, yielding one entry per CDR3 protein. Of roughly 400,000 distinct CDR3 sequences in the sample, approximately 20% are singletons; the top ten hold around 1.4%. This sample is part of a study of Graves' ophthalmopathy and Graves' hyperthyroidism. The study, taken as a whole, reports: Ophthalmopathy cases were distinguished from stable hyperthyroidism by a 13-signature model, reaching 87.88% sensitivity and around 80% specificity.

V was pared by 6 bases and J by 5 bases, with 6 bases of the junction left unmatched. The CDR3 sequence is 13 residues long. Sequencing was done on a sample of peripheral blood. The clonotype originates from a woman aged 18-29 years with Graves' ophthalmopathy. V usage is TRBV12-3 or TRBV12-4 and J usage is TRBJ2-5; 7 nucleotides agree with TRBD1. The CDR3 sequence: CASRLDRDETQYF. DNA of the CDR3: TGTGCCAGCAGACTCGACAGGGACGAGACCCAGTACTTC.